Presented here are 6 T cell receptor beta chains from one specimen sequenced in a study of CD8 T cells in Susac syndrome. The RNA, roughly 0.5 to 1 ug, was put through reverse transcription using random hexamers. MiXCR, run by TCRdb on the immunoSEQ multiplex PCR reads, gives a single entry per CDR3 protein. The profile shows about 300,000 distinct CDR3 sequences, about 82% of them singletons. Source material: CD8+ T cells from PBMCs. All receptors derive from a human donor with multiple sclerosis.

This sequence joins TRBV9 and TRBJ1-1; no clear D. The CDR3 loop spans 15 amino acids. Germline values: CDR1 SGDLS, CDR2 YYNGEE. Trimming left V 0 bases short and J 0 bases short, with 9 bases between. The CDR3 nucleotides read TGTGCCAGCAGCGTAGTCGCAGCGATGAACACTGAAGCTTTCTTT. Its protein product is CASSVVAAMNTEAFF.

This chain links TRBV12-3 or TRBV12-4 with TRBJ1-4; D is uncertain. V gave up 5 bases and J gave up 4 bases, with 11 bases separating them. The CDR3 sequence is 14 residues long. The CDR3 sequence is CASSPGTINEKLFF. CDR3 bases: TGTGCCAGCAGTCCAGGAACGATTAATGAAAAACTGTTTTTT.

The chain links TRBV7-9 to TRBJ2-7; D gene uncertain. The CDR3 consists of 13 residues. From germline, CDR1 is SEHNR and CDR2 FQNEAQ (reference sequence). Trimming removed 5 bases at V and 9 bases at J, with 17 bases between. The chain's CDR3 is CASSPRFNRTQYF. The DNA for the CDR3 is TGTGCCAGCAGCCCTCGTTTTAATCGGACGCAGTACTTC. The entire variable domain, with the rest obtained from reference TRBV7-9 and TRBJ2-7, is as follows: DTGVSQNPRHKITKRGQNVTFRCDPISEHNRLYWYRQTLGQGPEFLTYFQNEAQLEKSRLLSDRFSAERPKGSFSTLEIQRTEQGDSAMYLCASSPRFNRTQYFGPGTRLTVT.

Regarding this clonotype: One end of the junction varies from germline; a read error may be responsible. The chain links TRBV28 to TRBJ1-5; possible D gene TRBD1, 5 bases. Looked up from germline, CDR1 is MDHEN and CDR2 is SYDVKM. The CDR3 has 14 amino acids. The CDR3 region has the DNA TGTGCCAACAGTTTTGACAGATGGAATCAGCCCCAGCATTTT. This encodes CANSFDRWNQPQHF.

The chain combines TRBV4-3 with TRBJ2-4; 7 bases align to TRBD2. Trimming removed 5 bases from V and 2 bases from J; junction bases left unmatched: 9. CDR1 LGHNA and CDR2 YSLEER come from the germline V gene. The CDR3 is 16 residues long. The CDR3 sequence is CASSSQREGTKNIQYF. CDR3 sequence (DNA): TGCGCCAGCAGCTCCCAGCGGGAAGGAACCAAAAACATTCAGTACTTC.

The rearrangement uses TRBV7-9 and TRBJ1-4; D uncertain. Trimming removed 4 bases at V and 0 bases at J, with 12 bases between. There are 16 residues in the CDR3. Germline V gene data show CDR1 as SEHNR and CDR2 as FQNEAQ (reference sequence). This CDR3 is CASSSGLGATNEKLFF. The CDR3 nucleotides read TGTGCCAGCAGCTCAGGTCTGGGAGCAACTAATGAAAAACTGTTTTTT.